This is a list of T cell receptor beta chains from one sample in a study of T-cell memory formation after mild COVID-19. MiXCR was run by TCRdb on the 5' RACE reads, yielding one entry per CDR3 protein. The data show some 270,000 distinct CDR3 sequences, less than 20% seen once. The sample was PBMCs or a T cell subset sorted from them (not recorded which). The source of these receptors is an adult woman who had mild COVID-19 (a few samples of this study predate the infection). Cell type and time point are not known. The CDR3 runs from the conserved cysteine through the conserved F or W. Fields, in order: V gene, J gene, D gene, clone size, CDR3 protein, CDR3 DNA. The D gene is left open where the match is weak. Clone size is shown for a subset of rows, as once, few, many or a class of expanded clone.

TRBV7-2,TRBJ2-3,TRBD2,few,CASSLVRWEGSTDTQYF,TGTGCCAGCAGCTTAGTCCGATGGGAGGGGAGCACAGATACGCAGTATTTT
TRBV7-6,TRBJ2-5,TRBD1,few,CASSLAGTGQETQYF,TGTGCCAGCAGCTTAGCGGGGACAGGCCAAGAGACCCAGTACTTC
TRBV12-3/TRBV12-4,TRBJ1-1,TRBD1,-,CASSYRGVDTEAFF,TGTGCCAGCAGCTACAGGGGGGTGGACACTGAAGCTTTCTTT
TRBV20-1,TRBJ1-1,TRBD1,-,CSAQGGDMNTEAFF,TGCAGTGCCCAGGGGGGGGACATGAACACTGAAGCTTTCTTT
TRBV7-6,TRBJ2-7,-,-,CASSFQQGPTYEQYF,TGTGCCAGCAGCTTTCAGCAGGGACCAACCTACGAGCAGTACTTC
TRBV30,TRBJ2-7,TRBD1,few,CAWSVPRTGLDEQYF,TGTGCCTGGAGTGTCCCCAGGACAGGGTTGGACGAGCAGTACTTC
TRBV5-1,TRBJ2-7,TRBD2,-,CASSPLDGLAYEQYF,TGCGCCAGCAGCCCCCTCGACGGACTAGCCTACGAGCAGTACTTC
TRBV4-3,TRBJ2-3,-,many,CASSQADTQYF,TGCGCCAGCAGCCAAGCGGATACGCAGTATTTT
TRBV4-2,TRBJ1-2,TRBD1,-,CASSSPTGGFDGYTF,TGTGCCAGCAGCTCGCCGACAGGGGGCTTCGATGGCTACACCTTC
TRBV29-1,TRBJ2-3,-,many,CSVRRDMADTQYF,TGCAGCGTTCGGCGGGACATGGCAGATACGCAGTATTTT
TRBV24-1,TRBJ2-1,TRBD1,-,CATSDPLPGQGADEQFF,TGTGCCACCAGTGATCCACTCCCGGGACAGGGTGCCGATGAGCAGTTCTTC
TRBV20-1,TRBJ1-5,-,few,CSARDPARGVQPQHF,TGCAGTGCTAGAGATCCCGCGCGGGGAGTCCAGCCCCAGCATTTT
TRBV6-5,TRBJ1-2,-,few,CASSYEGGNYGYTF,TGTGCCAGCAGTTACGAGGGGGGGAACTATGGCTACACCTTC
TRBV12-5,TRBJ1-4,-,few,CASGLIPKGRSNEKLFF,TGTGCTAGTGGTTTGATCCCTAAGGGACGCTCTAATGAAAAACTGTTTTTT
TRBV6-6,TRBJ1-2,-,once,CASSDRSRYGYTF,TGTGCCAGCAGTGACCGGAGTAGGTATGGCTACACCTTC
TRBV30,TRBJ2-3,TRBD2,-,CAWKTWEGRDTQYF,TGTGCCTGGAAGACGTGGGAGGGGAGAGATACGCAGTATTTT
TRBV12-3/TRBV12-4,TRBJ1-2,TRBD1,few,CASSYMDRVSGYTF,TGTGCCAGCAGTTACATGGACAGGGTGTCTGGCTACACCTTC
TRBV20-1,TRBJ2-3,-,-,CSARDTRASTDTQYF,TGCAGTGCTAGAGATACCAGGGCTTCCACAGATACGCAGTATTTT
TRBV6-2/TRBV6-3,TRBJ2-5,TRBD2,-,CASSYSLGGVVETQYF,TGTGCCAGCAGTTACTCCCTCGGGGGGGTAGTAGAGACCCAGTACTTC
TRBV30,TRBJ2-1,-,-,CAWRRFNEQFF,TGTGCCTGGAGGAGATTCAATGAGCAGTTCTTC
TRBV20-1,TRBJ2-7,TRBD2,many,CSAQTGGATYEQYF,TGCAGTGCTCAGACGGGGGGAGCAACCTACGAGCAGTACTTC
TRBV20-1,TRBJ2-5,TRBD1,-,CSGRDRGETQYF,TGCAGTGGGCGGGACAGGGGAGAGACCCAGTACTTC
TRBV5-6,TRBJ1-5,-,-,CASSFPRNSNQPQHF,TGTGCCAGCAGCTTCCCAAGGAATAGCAATCAGCCCCAGCATTTT
TRBV29-1,TRBJ2-2,-,many,CSVARDSHTGELFF,TGCAGCGTTGCTCGGGACTCTCACACCGGGGAGCTGTTTTTT
TRBV12-3/TRBV12-4,TRBJ2-5,-,few,CASSLPRWVEETQYF,TGTGCCAGCAGTTTACCGCGATGGGTGGAAGAGACCCAGTACTTC
TRBV5-1,TRBJ2-2,TRBD1,-,CASSLTPLGTGLTGELFF,TGCGCCAGCAGCTTGACACCCCTCGGGACAGGGCTCACCGGGGAGCTGTTTTTT
TRBV12-3/TRBV12-4,TRBJ1-2,-,few,CASSRKTGFTGYGYTF,TGTGCCAGCAGTCGTAAGACAGGTTTCACAGGCTATGGCTACACCTTC
TRBV29-1,TRBJ1-3,TRBD1,-,CSVGATGENTIYF,TGCAGCGTTGGGGCGACAGGGGAGAACACCATATATTTT